This T cell receptor (beta chain) was observed in a study of OX40 agonist ivuxolimab in advanced cancers. Study details: Dose-escalation patients were diagnosed with hepatocellular carcinoma, melanoma, renal cell cancer or head and neck cancer.

Remarks on this clone: Its specificity is unknown.

Sequencing used immunoSEQ multiplex PCR; TCRdb keeps in-frame clones, though not all of them. The table lists some 72,000 clones, 84% of them singletons. Study-wide points: CD4+ and CD8+ T cells in blood underwent clonal expansion by week 6 at 0.1 to 3.0 mg/kg.

Trimming removed 3 bases from V and 8 bases from J, with 14 bases in between. The CDR3 consists of 14 residues. From germline, CDR1 is LNHDA and CDR2 SQIVND (reference sequence). This TCR derives from an adult with an advanced solid tumor such as melanoma, head and neck, liver or kidney cancer. V is TRBV19 and J is TRBJ2-1, with D tentatively TRBD1 (6 bases). Sequences were derived from CD4+ or CD8+ T cells sorted from blood, sampled in a trial of the OX40 agonist ivuxolimab. The CDR3 is CASSIMGAGDEQFF. The DNA for the CDR3 is TGTGCCAGTAGTATTATGGGGGCGGGCGATGAGCAGTTCTTC.